Shown below are 29 T cell receptor beta chains from a single sample sequenced in a study of T cell responses to AZD1222 COVID-19 vaccine. Some clones are missing from TCRdb's copy, which holds only in-frame ones; the method was immunoSEQ multiplex PCR. The sample carries about 130,000 clones, approximately 88% recorded once. The sequenced sample was peripheral blood, obtained on day 0 of MenACWY control vaccination. These TCRs come from an adult in good health.

The chain combines TRBV28 with TRBJ2-5, with TRBD2 identical over 10 bases. CDR3 length: 14 amino acids. From germline, CDR1 is MDHEN and CDR2 SYDVKM. J gave up 4 bases and V 5 bases, and 4 bases lay outside the gene matches. The CDR3 coding sequence is TGTGCCAGCAGTGGGACTAGCGAGGGAGAGACCCAGTACTTC. Residues: CASSGTSEGETQYF.

The chain carries TRBV6-5 and TRBJ2-7; possible D gene TRBD1, 5 bases. The germline V gene has CDR1 MNHEY and CDR2 SVGAGI. This CDR3 region has 14 residues. Trimming took off 5 bases at V and 9 bases at J, with 20 bases between the two ends. The CDR3: CASSPGMLGAGQYF. The CDR3, as DNA: TGTGCCAGCAGTCCAGGGATGCTAGGAGCCGGGCAGTACTTC.

The chain employs TRBV6-6 and TRBJ1-1; a weak D match, TRBD1 (5 bases). V gave up 6 bases and J gave up 1 base, with 15 bases separating them. The CDR3 is 15 residues long. Per germline, CDR1 MNHNY and CDR2 SVGAGI (reference sequence). This CDR3 reads CASRSQGSGNTEAFF. CDR3 DNA: TGTGCCAGCAGGTCTCAGGGTTCGGGGAACACTGAAGCTTTCTTT.

This clone appeared once. J is TRBJ2-3 and V is TRBV16, with TRBD2 matching 9 bases. This CDR3 has 16 amino acids. The V and J ends lost 1 base and 4 bases, in that order; junction bases with no gene match: 6. Germline V CDR1 and CDR2: KGHSY, FQNENV. This chain's CDR3 is CASSQYGLAGSDTQYF. In DNA form, the CDR3 reads TGTGCCAGCAGCCAATATGGGCTAGCGGGATCAGATACGCAGTATTTT.

This clone was seen a single time. The chain links TRBV3-1 (or the pseudogene TRBV3-2) to TRBJ1-2, with a possible D match to TRBD1 (5 bases). From germline, CDR1 is LGHDT and CDR2 YNNKEL (reference sequence). V was cut by 0 bases and J by 7 bases, with 12 bases left in between. This CDR3 comprises 14 residues. The CDR3, as DNA: TGTGCCAGCAGCCAAGATCCCGGGCAGGGTGGCTACACCTTC. It specifies CASSQDPGQGGYTF.

V is TRBV11-2 and J is TRBJ2-7; 7 bases map to TRBD1. This CDR3 is built from 15 residues. Germline V gives CDR1 SGHAT, CDR2 FQNNGV. V was pared by 3 bases and J by 3 bases, with 8 bases of the junction left unmatched. The DNA for the CDR3 is TGTGCCAGCAGCTTTTCTCGGGACAGAAACTACGAGCAGTACTTC. Its translation is CASSFSRDRNYEQYF.

The rearrangement links TRBV5-4 to TRBJ2-3; tentatively, D is TRBD2 (5 bases). Germline CDR1 and CDR2: SGHNT and YYREEE (reference sequence). The CDR3 is 14 amino acids. Trimming stripped 5 bases from V and 0 bases from J, with 10 bases between. CDR3 region: CASSTGGSTDTQYF. In DNA form, the CDR3 reads TGTGCCAGCAGTACGGGCGGGAGCACAGATACGCAGTATTTT.

This sequence joins TRBV20-1 and TRBJ1-2, with no clear D. Germline V CDR1 and CDR2: DFQATT, SNEGSKA (reference sequence). V was trimmed by 3 bases and J by 7 bases, leaving 15 bases between them. The CDR3 totals 13 residues. The chain's CDR3 is CSASSHPNLGYTF. The CDR3 coding sequence is TGCAGTGCTAGTAGTCACCCTAACCTTGGCTACACCTTC.

The rearrangement uses TRBV28 and TRBJ1-2, with 8 bases that match TRBD1. Germline-derived CDR1 and CDR2 are MDHEN and SYDVKM. The CDR3 length is 17 residues. After removal of 5 bases from V and 1 base from J, the junction contained 12 bases not matched to a gene. The CDR3 DNA reads TGTGCCAGCAGTCGCGCACCTGAGACAGGGGATAACTATGGCTACACCTTC. It yields the protein CASSRAPETGDNYGYTF.

The rearrangement joins TRBV5-4 to TRBJ2-7; D call uncertain. V lost 0 bases and J lost 6, with 7 bases in between. This CDR3 has 12 amino acids. CDR1 is SGHNT and CDR2 is YYREEE in the germline V gene (reference sequence). Written as DNA, the CDR3 is TGTGCCAGCAGCTTGGCCCTATCCGAGCAGTACTTC. Translation gives CASSLALSEQYF.

The rearrangement links TRBV4-1 to TRBJ2-5; 8 positions agree with TRBD2. Germline CDR1 is MGHRA and CDR2 is YSYEKL. The CDR3 has 14 residues. Trimming took 4 bases from V and 5 from J; bases not matched to a gene: 6. CDR3 protein: CASSLGLVGETQYF. The CDR3 DNA reads TGCGCCAGCAGCCTGGGACTAGTAGGGGAGACCCAGTACTTC.

This clone came up once. The chain carries TRBV25-1 and TRBJ1-2, with 8 bases fitting TRBD1. The CDR3 runs to 12 residues. V lost 6 bases, J lost 3 bases, and 0 bases stayed unmatched. CDR1 MGHDK and CDR2 SYGVNS come from the germline V gene. The CDR3 DNA is TGTGCCAGCAGACAGGGGGACTATGGCTACACCTTC. Protein product: CASRQGDYGYTF.

This sequence joins TRBV12-1 and TRBJ2-3; the table assigns TRBD2, which was not confirmed against the DNA. TRBV12-1 is classified as a pseudogene. The CDR3 runs 16 residues. CDR3 in DNA: TGTGCCAGCAGCTTTATTCCTAGCCTCCACGAAGATACGCAGTATTTT. As protein: CASSFIPSLHEDTQYF.

The chain recombines TRBV29-1 with TRBJ2-5; possibly TRBD2 for D (6 bases). This CDR3 is built from 13 residues. V was shortened by 6 bases and J by 4 bases, with 15 bases between the two germline ends. Germline V gene sequence: CDR1 SQVTM, CDR2 ANQGSEA. The CDR3 is CSVPLEGLETQYF. CDR3 bases: TGCAGCGTCCCTTTGGAGGGGCTAGAGACCCAGTACTTC.

This clone has a handful of counts. The chain combines TRBV19 with TRBJ1-1, with unresolved D. The V and J ends lost 5 bases and 6 bases respectively, with 16 bases between them. Per the germline V gene, CDR1 is LNHDA and CDR2 is SQIVND (reference sequence). The CDR3 length is 14 residues. The CDR3 spells CASSLGEWVSEAFF. Written as DNA, the CDR3 is TGTGCCAGTAGTCTTGGCGAGTGGGTCTCTGAAGCTTTCTTT.

The genes are TRBV27 and TRBJ2-7, with 14 nucleotides matching TRBD2. The V segment lost 6 bases and the J segment 2 bases; nucleotides outside the gene matches: 3. CDR3 length equals 15 residues. In germline, CDR1 is MNHEY, CDR2 SMNVEV (reference sequence). The CDR3 region is CASRGLAGVPYEQYF. DNA of the CDR3: TGTGCCAGCAGGGGACTAGCGGGAGTCCCCTACGAGCAGTACTTC.

The J gene is TRBJ2-3, the V gene TRBV6-5; D not certain. This CDR3 region has 11 residues. Trimming left V 3 bases short and J 5 bases short, with 3 bases between. Germline CDR1 is MNHEY and CDR2 is SVGAGI. CDR3 coding DNA: TGTGCCAGCAGTTATATAGATACGCAGTATTTT. This sequence encodes CASSYIDTQYF.

As DNA, the CDR3 is TGTGCCAGCAGTTTAGGCGGCGAAGAAAAACTGTTTTTT. Translation: CASSLGGEEKLFF. The V and J genes are TRBV28 and TRBJ1-4; no clear D. Germline CDR1 reads MDHEN; CDR2 reads SYDVKM. The V gene lost 2 bases and the J gene lost 8 bases, with 9 bases spanning the gap. The CDR3 has 13 amino acids. Variable domain in full (rest from reference TRBV28 and TRBJ1-4): DVKVTQSSRYLVKRTGEKVFLECVQDMDHENMFWYRQDPGLGLRLIYFSYDVKMKEKGDIPEGYSVSREKKERFSLILESASTNQTSMYLCASSLGGEEKLFFGSGTQLSVL.

Here the CDR3 DNA reads TGCAGCGTCACTCAGGGGCAAGAGACCCAGTACTTC. Its translation: CSVTQGQETQYF. The chain combines TRBV29-1 with TRBJ2-5; a possible D gene is TRBD1 (6 bases). V was trimmed by 6 bases and J by 2 bases, leaving 10 bases between them. The CDR3 is 12 amino acids. Germline V gives CDR1 SQVTM, CDR2 ANQGSEA.

The J gene is TRBJ2-5, the V gene TRBV5-1; possible D gene TRBD1, 7 bases. This CDR3 has 16 residues. V lost 1 base, J lost 2 bases, and 15 bases lay in between. CDR1 is SGHRS and CDR2 is YFSETQ in the germline V gene. The CDR3 region has the DNA TGCGCCAGCAGCTTGCGTTCAGGGGGGAAACAAGAGACCCAGTACTTC. Amino acid sequence: CASSLRSGGKQETQYF.

The chain is built from TRBV5-6 and TRBJ1-1; possible D gene TRBD1, 6 bases. V was trimmed by 5 bases and J by 0 bases, leaving 20 bases between them. This CDR3 comprises 17 residues. The V gene's germline CDR1 is SGHDT and CDR2 YYEEEE. The CDR3 loop is CASSETGKEPLNTEAFF. CDR3 DNA sequence: TGTGCCAGCAGTGAAACAGGGAAGGAGCCCTTGAACACTGAAGCTTTCTTT.

This clone has a single count. The rearrangement uses TRBV5-6 and TRBJ2-7, with D unresolved. Per germline, CDR1 SGHDT and CDR2 YYEEEE. This CDR3 contains 14 residues. The V and J ends lost 5 bases and 1 base respectively, with 13 bases between them. CDR3 sequence (DNA): TGTGCCAGCAGTACCACCGGCGGATCCTACGAGCAGTACTTC. It encodes CASSTTGGSYEQYF.

The chain recombines TRBV28 with TRBJ1-6, with D unresolved. The CDR3 runs 15 residues. V lost 6 bases, J lost 10 bases, and 19 bases lay in between. Germline V gives CDR1 MDHEN, CDR2 SYDVKM. CDR3 loop: CASSTARPGYSPLHF. DNA for the CDR3: TGTGCCAGCAGCACCGCCCGGCCAGGATACTCACCCCTCCACTTT.

J is TRBJ2-3 and V is TRBV2; a possible D gene is TRBD1 (6 bases). The ends were cut back, 7 bases at V and 1 base at J, with 18 bases in the middle. The CDR3 extends over 16 amino acids. Per germline, CDR1 SNHLY and CDR2 FYNNEI. The CDR3 here is CASTGYGTRGTDTQYF. CDR3 in DNA: TGTGCCAGCACTGGATACGGGACACGGGGCACAGATACGCAGTATTTT.

The genes are TRBV4-2 and TRBJ2-7; D may be TRBD2 (7 bases). The CDR3 is 16 amino acids. V was pared by 0 bases and J by 6 bases, with 18 bases between. The germline V gene encodes CDR1 LGHNA and CDR2 YNFKEQ. The CDR3 sequence is CASSQDGGALVGEQYF. The CDR3 DNA reads TGTGCCAGCAGCCAAGATGGGGGGGCCCTGGTCGGCGAGCAGTACTTC.

The rearrangement uses TRBV7-2 and TRBJ1-2, with 7 bases that match TRBD1. Germline CDR1 reads SGHTA; CDR2 reads FQGNSA. The CDR3 has 15 amino acids. V shed 1 base and J 5 bases; nucleotides not matched to a gene: 7. CDR3 region: CASSLVGRQGYGYTF. Here the CDR3 DNA reads TGTGCCAGCAGCTTAGTTGGGAGACAGGGTTATGGCTACACCTTC.

The V and J genes are TRBV28 and TRBJ2-2; no clear D. V was pared by 3 bases and J by 0 bases, with 8 bases between. This CDR3 contains 15 residues. The germline V gene has CDR1 MDHEN and CDR2 SYDVKM. The DNA for the CDR3 is TGTGCCAGCAGTTTGGTGAATACGAACACCGGGGAGCTGTTTTTT. It translates to CASSLVNTNTGELFF.

This chain links TRBV6-5 with TRBJ1-6; D not certain. Germline values: CDR1 MNHEY, CDR2 SVGAGI. The CDR3 extends over 15 amino acids. Trimming took off 0 bases at V and 6 bases at J, with 9 bases between the two ends. As DNA, the CDR3 is TGTGCCAGCAGTTACTCTATCCAGTCTAATTCACCCCTCCACTTT. Translating gives CASSYSIQSNSPLHF.

The chain uses TRBV5-4 and TRBJ2-7, with 9 bases matching TRBD2. The CDR3 loop spans 13 amino acids. Germline V gene lookup returns CDR1 SGHNT and CDR2 YYREEE (reference sequence). J was trimmed by 5 bases and V by 6 bases; bases with no gene match: 6. This CDR3 is CASIRGGGNEQYF. CDR3 DNA: TGTGCCAGCATCCGCGGGGGGGGAAACGAGCAGTACTTC.